The clone carrying this T cell receptor (beta chain) was recorded a few times. The target antigen is unknown. Time point denoted: patch test 1, 2 weeks after DPC sensitization. The treatment: therapeutic diphenylcyclopropenone sensitization with weekly scalp DPC. Germline V gene sequence: CDR1 SEHNR, CDR2 FQNEAQ (reference sequence). The length of the CDR3 is 15 residues. The germline V and J ends were trimmed by 5 bases and 7 bases, with 21 bases remaining between them. This entry comes from a study of human T cells and chemical hapten exposure. Study-wide findings and caveats: Correlating positively with patch test score were the PT1 expanded TCR counts.

TCRdb independently ran MiXCR on the RACE reads; one entry per CDR3 protein. Found here are 380,000 or so distinct CDR3 sequences, more than 4.5% of them singletons; the top ten hold approximately 2.5%. This receptor was obtained from a woman aged 45-65 years with alopecia areata. Some clones in this sample may be carry-over from other donors' samples. J is TRBJ2-7 and V is TRBV7-9; maybe TRBD2 (5 bases). This material consisted of whole blood, taken in connection with sensitization to the hapten diphenylcyclopropenone (DPC). The CDR3 spells CASSPPPGMKEEQYF. The CDR3 DNA reads TGTGCCAGCAGCCCCCCCCCCGGGATGAAAGAGGAGCAGTACTTC.